The 27 T cell receptor beta chains presented below share a single source sample, sequenced in a study of cytomegalovirus exposure and HLA in healthy donors. Primers: 60 Vbeta forward and 13 Jbeta reverse. Clones were sequenced by immunoSEQ multiplex PCR, and TCRdb holds only the in-frame ones, with some missing. The table includes about 160,000 clones, roughly four fifths detected once. Sequenced sample: PBMCs. These receptors came from a woman between 18 and 30 years old in good health and CMV-seronegative.

The chain employs TRBV5-4 and TRBJ2-3; D gene uncertain. The CDR3 has 14 amino acids. Trimming took off 1 base at V and 2 bases at J, with 8 bases between the two ends. The germline V gene has CDR1 SGHNT and CDR2 YYREEE (reference sequence). The CDR3: CASSLSQATDTQYF. The CDR3 region has the DNA TGTGCCAGCAGCTTGTCGCAGGCCACAGATACGCAGTATTTT.

The V gene is TRBV30, the J gene TRBJ2-3; TRBD2 agrees at 11 bases. The CDR3 totals 17 residues. V lost 2 bases and J lost 2; bases outside the gene matches: 9. CDR1 and CDR2 (germline): GTSNPN, SVGIG (reference sequence). The DNA for the CDR3 is TGTGCCTGGAGTATTGGTGCGACTAGCGGGATCACAGATACGCAGTATTTT. Translation: CAWSIGATSGITDTQYF.

The chain couples TRBV2 to TRBJ1-4, with TRBD1 as a possible D gene (5 bases). Per the germline V gene, CDR1 is SNHLY and CDR2 is FYNNEI. CDR3 length: 14 residues. The V gene lost 7 bases and the J gene lost 2 bases, with 11 bases spanning the gap. This chain's CDR3 is CASKPRVTNEKLFF. CDR3 nucleotides: TGTGCCAGCAAACCCAGGGTGACTAATGAAAAACTGTTTTTT. The complete variable domain, with remaining parts taken from reference TRBV2 and TRBJ1-4, reads EPEVTQTPSHQVTQMGQEVILRCVPISNHLYFYWYRQILGQKVEFLVSFYNNEISEKSEIFDDQFSVERPDGSNFTLKIRSTKLEDSAMYFCASKPRVTNEKLFFGSGTQLSVL.

This rearrangement joins TRBV11-2 to TRBJ1-4, with TRBD1 as a possible D gene (5 bases). Per germline, CDR1 SGHAT and CDR2 FQNNGV. V was pared by 3 bases and J by 5 bases, with 13 bases between. The CDR3 sequence is 15 residues long. CDR3 protein: CASSFTGWGNEKLFF. The CDR3 bases are TGTGCCAGCAGCTTTACAGGTTGGGGAAATGAAAAACTGTTTTTT.

The chain couples TRBV2 to TRBJ2-3, with 9 nucleotides matching TRBD1. The length of the CDR3 is 16 residues. Germline V gives CDR1 SNHLY, CDR2 FYNNEI. After removal of 4 bases from V and 3 bases from J, the junction contained 8 bases not matched to a gene. CDR3 amino acids: CASSGLQGAGTDTQYF. The CDR3 nucleotides read TGTGCCAGCAGTGGGTTACAGGGGGCTGGGACAGATACGCAGTATTTT.

The chain links TRBV9 to TRBJ2-3, with D perhaps matching TRBD1 (5 bases). Deletions cut 2 bases from V and 3 bases from J, with 10 bases between. The V gene's germline CDR1 is SGDLS and CDR2 YYNGEE. This CDR3 contains 14 residues. CDR3 nucleotides: TGTGCCAGCAGCGTTCTCCAGGGAACAGATACGCAGTATTTT. Translated: CASSVLQGTDTQYF.

The chain links TRBV4-1 to TRBJ2-7; D remains ambiguous. The CDR3 length is 15 residues. Germline V lookup: CDR1 MGHRA, CDR2 YSYEKL. Deletions cut 0 bases from V and 2 bases from J, with 11 bases between. In nucleotides, the CDR3 is TGCGCCAGCAGCCAAGACTTGTACCGAGCCTACGAGCAGTACTTC. Amino acids: CASSQDLYRAYEQYF.

This chain connects TRBV9 to TRBJ2-3, with TRBD2 matching 13 bases. The CDR3 is made up of 16 amino acids. CDR1 SGDLS and CDR2 YYNGEE come from the germline V gene. V was clipped by 4 bases and J by 4 bases; unmatched bases: 6. CDR3 in DNA: TGTGCCAGCAGCCCAAGACTAGCGGGGGGTGCAGATACGCAGTATTTT. Translation: CASSPRLAGGADTQYF.

This clone appeared a few times. The J gene is TRBJ2-1, the V gene TRBV11-3; 8 nucleotides agree with TRBD2. The CDR3 totals 15 residues. V was clipped by 4 bases and J by 6 bases; unmatched bases: 8. The germline V gene encodes CDR1 SGHNT and CDR2 YENEEA. The CDR3 is CASSSDSGGANEQFF. In DNA, the CDR3 is TGTGCCAGCAGCTCGGACTCCGGGGGGGCCAATGAGCAGTTCTTC.

The chain joins TRBV13 to TRBJ2-7; tentative D call: TRBD1 (6 bases). From germline, CDR1 is PRHDT and CDR2 FYEKMQ (reference sequence). Trimming took 6 bases from V and 3 from J, leaving 15 bases between them. The length of the CDR3 is 14 residues. This CDR3 is CASRPKTGNYEQYF. For the CDR3, the DNA is TGTGCCAGCAGACCCAAGACAGGAAACTACGAGCAGTACTTC.

The chain carries TRBV12-5 and TRBJ2-7; D ambiguous. The CDR3 is made up of 15 amino acids. The germline V gene has CDR1 LGHNT and CDR2 FRNRAP. With 3 bases removed from V and 0 bases from J, the gap between germline ends came to 12 bases. The CDR3 DNA reads as TGTGCTAGTGGTTTTGGGCGCAGAAGCTCCTACGAGCAGTACTTC. Translation gives CASGFGRRSSYEQYF. The variable domain in full, with the rest retrieved from reference TRBV12-5 and TRBJ2-7, is DARVTQTPRHKVTEMGQEVTMRCQPILGHNTVFWYRQTMMQGLELLAYFRNRAPLDDSGMPKDRFSAEMPDATLATLKIQPSEPRDSAVYFCASGFGRRSSYEQYFGPGTRLTVT.

The chain recombines TRBV15 with TRBJ2-7; TRBD2 matches at 8 bases. V lost 0 bases and J lost 3; bases outside the gene matches: 13. The CDR3 totals 18 residues. Germline V gives CDR1 LNHNV, CDR2 YYDKDF (reference sequence). CDR3 amino acids: CATSREGFVAGTLYEQYF. The CDR3 DNA sequence: TGTGCCACCAGCAGAGAAGGTTTCGTAGCGGGGACCCTCTACGAGCAGTACTTC.

The rearrangement joins TRBV5-1 to TRBJ1-1; D is unresolved. V lost 5 bases and J 6 bases, leaving 14 bases between the germline ends. This CDR3 region has 13 residues. Germline CDR1 and CDR2: SGHRS and YFSETQ. The CDR3 coding sequence is TGCGCCAGCAGGCCTACTTCGGGTCCTGAAGCTTTCTTT. Translating it yields CASRPTSGPEAFF.

This chain joins TRBV10-2 and TRBJ2-5; 7 positions match TRBD1. Gene TRBJ2-7 matches the end of the DNA better, so the J call may be wrong. CDR3 length: 13 residues. Germline-derived CDR1 and CDR2 are WSHSY and SAAADI. As DNA, the CDR3 is TGCGCCAGCGGACTGGGACAGCGGTACGAGCAGTACTTC. It is translated as CASGLGQRYEQYF.

The chain has TRBV28 and TRBJ1-6; weak D call: TRBD1 (5 bases). The CDR3 runs 17 residues. Germline CDR1 and CDR2: MDHEN and SYDVKM. The V and J ends lost 7 bases and 2 bases respectively, with 18 bases between them. The CDR3 protein is CASITRQPGAYNSPLHF. The CDR3 bases are TGTGCCAGCATTACCCGACAGCCTGGGGCCTATAATTCACCCCTCCACTTT.

The chain has TRBV4-1 and TRBJ1-1; no clear D. Trimming pared 2 bases from V and 4 bases from J, leaving 11 bases between. Germline V lookup: CDR1 MGHRA, CDR2 YSYEKL. The CDR3 runs to 14 residues. For the CDR3, the DNA is TGCGCCAGCAGCCAAAGGGAGACGGGCACTGAAGCTTTCTTT. Encoded protein: CASSQRETGTEAFF.

In this sample, this clone turned up once. The chain carries TRBV11-2 and TRBJ2-1, with D tentatively TRBD1 (6 bases). CDR1 and CDR2 from the germline V gene are SGHAT and FQNNGV. The V and J ends lost 5 bases and 7 bases respectively, with 18 bases between them. This CDR3 region has 15 residues. CDR3 sequence reads: CASSIRARGKNEQFF. CDR3 bases: TGTGCCAGCAGCATCCGGGCGAGGGGGAAAAATGAGCAGTTCTTC. Full variable domain (missing parts from reference TRBV11-2 and TRBJ2-1): EAGVAQSPRYKIIEKRQSVAFWCNPISGHATLYWYQQILGQGPKLLIQFQNNGVVDDSQLPKDRFSAERLKGVDSTLKIQPAKLEDSAVYLCASSIRARGKNEQFFGPGTRLTVL.

This clone appeared once. This chain links TRBV29-1 with TRBJ2-3; D gene ambiguous. Between the trimmed V and J ends, which lost 4 bases and 9 bases, there was a span of 8 bases. Germline values: CDR1 SQVTM, CDR2 ANQGSEA. CDR3 size: 10 residues. The CDR3 protein is CSVVEITQYF. Here the CDR3 DNA reads TGCAGCGTTGTGGAGATAACGCAGTATTTT.

The V and J genes are TRBV19 and TRBJ2-6; 8 nucleotides agree with TRBD1. From germline, CDR1 is LNHDA and CDR2 SQIVND (reference sequence). V shed 3 bases and J 0 bases; nucleotides not matched to a gene: 10. This CDR3 has 19 amino acids. The CDR3 bases are TGTGCCAGTAGTATTCCCGGGACAGGTCCCAGCTCTGGGGCCAACGTCCTGACTTTC. Translating gives CASSIPGTGPSSGANVLTF.

The chain couples TRBV14 to TRBJ2-5, with 7 bases matching TRBD2. After removal of 3 bases from V and 2 bases from J, the junction contained 6 bases not matched to a gene. This CDR3 is 15 amino acids long. The germline V gene has CDR1 SGHDN and CDR2 FVKESK. The CDR3 loop is CASSQYSGPQETQYF. The CDR3 DNA reads TGTGCCAGCAGCCAGTATAGCGGGCCACAAGAGACCCAGTACTTC.

The chain carries TRBV5-8 and TRBJ1-3; 7 nucleotides align to TRBD1. The length of the CDR3 is 18 residues. Trimming removed 0 bases from V and 1 base from J; junction bases left unmatched: 10. Germline-derived CDR1 and CDR2 are SGHTS and YDEGEE. CDR3 bases: TGTGCCAGCAGCTTGGGCTGGGACAGCTTAAGATCTGGAAACACCATATATTTT. This sequence encodes CASSLGWDSLRSGNTIYF.

The chain carries TRBV5-1 and TRBJ2-5, with TRBD1 matching 9 bases. The germline V gene encodes CDR1 SGHRS and CDR2 YFSETQ. This CDR3 region has 14 residues. V shed 0 bases and J 9 bases; nucleotides not matched to a gene: 6. The CDR3 coding sequence is TGCGCCAGCAGCTTGGACAGGGGGCGAATGGCCCAGTACTTC. Translation: CASSLDRGRMAQYF.

The rearrangement joins TRBV4-1 to TRBJ2-3; TRBD1 agrees at 10 bases. The CDR3 has 15 amino acids. Germline CDR1 is MGHRA and CDR2 is YSYEKL. Trimming cost V 5 bases and J 4 bases; bases outside gene matches: 6. Here the CDR3 reads CASSEFGTGADTQYF. DNA for the CDR3: TGCGCCAGCAGCGAATTCGGGACAGGGGCAGATACGCAGTATTTT.

This clone was seen once. This chain joins TRBV6-5 and TRBJ2-1, with 8 nucleotides matching TRBD1. With V trimmed by 6 bases and J by 2 bases, 6 bases remained unmatched. This CDR3 has 15 residues. CDR1 MNHEY and CDR2 SVGAGI come from the germline V gene. CDR3 sequence (DNA): TGTGCCAGCAGCCAGACAGGGGCAACCTACAATGAGCAGTTCTTC. Its translation: CASSQTGATYNEQFF.

V is TRBV27 and J is TRBJ2-5; 13 bases map to TRBD2. Germline CDR1 and CDR2: MNHEY and SMNVEV (reference sequence). This CDR3 region has 17 residues. Trimming at V came to 6 bases and at J to 5 bases, leaving 12 bases not matched to a gene. This CDR3 is CASSLGLAGVGMETQYF. The DNA for the CDR3 is TGTGCCAGCAGCCTCGGACTAGCGGGAGTAGGGATGGAGACCCAGTACTTC.

This clone was observed a handful of times. The chain couples TRBV29-1 to TRBJ1-2; D ambiguous. CDR3 length equals 16 residues. V was cut by 2 bases and J by 7 bases, with 23 bases left in between. Germline CDR1 reads SQVTM; CDR2 reads ANQGSEA. Here the CDR3 reads CSVEREAPVVGSGYTF. CDR3 nucleotides: TGCAGCGTTGAAAGGGAGGCCCCCGTTGTTGGGTCTGGCTACACCTTC.

CDR3 sequence (DNA): TGTGCCAGCAGCCAACCCTATACAGGGTTCGGGGCCAACGTCCTGACTTTC. Translated: CASSQPYTGFGANVLTF. V usage is TRBV14 and J usage is TRBJ2-6; tentatively, D is TRBD1 (6 bases). The CDR3 spans 17 residues. Germline CDR1 is SGHDN and CDR2 is FVKESK. The germline V and J ends were trimmed by 2 bases and 4 bases, with 15 bases remaining between them.